This T cell receptor (beta chain) was profiled in a study of cytomegalovirus exposure and HLA in healthy donors. Study at large: Researchers found that roughly 81% of over 350 genotyped donors fell within the Caucasian-associated ancestry cluster.

This clone was picked up a small number of times. CDR3 length: 14 amino acids. Per germline, CDR1 MNHEY and CDR2 SMNVEV (reference sequence). The V end was cut by 6 bases, the J end by 3 bases, with 15 bases between. Primers for the PCR totalled 60 Vbeta and 13 Jbeta. Sequenced by immunoSEQ multiplex PCR; TCRdb stores in-frame clones only, minus some. Found here are some 50,000 clones, roughly 72% of them singletons; the top ten hold about 22%. The specimen sequenced was PBMCs. This TCR was sampled from a woman in her forties or fifties in good health and CMV-seropositive. The rearrangement uses TRBV27 and TRBJ2-7; tentative D call: TRBD2 (6 bases). This chain's CDR3 is CASRSLREGYEQYF. In DNA, the CDR3 is TGTGCCAGCAGGTCGTTGCGGGAAGGCTACGAGCAGTACTTC.